One TCR beta chain is described in this entry. The data were taken from a study of blood T cells in healthy people across ages. Primed by a sample-barcoded 5' primer and a J-beta primer mix, a second PCR proceeded for 7 to 11 cycles. One entry per CDR3 protein results from TCRdb running MiXCR on the 5' RACE reads. The sample consists of roughly 2 million distinct CDR3 sequences, about 50% of them appearing once. This TCR was sampled from a woman aged 40 to 50 in good health. Sequenced sample: blood.

The CDR3 nucleotides are TGCAGTGCCCAGGCAGGGCGCAATGAGCAGTTCTTC. Translating gives CSAQAGRNEQFF. This chain uses TRBV20-1 with TRBJ2-1; TRBD1 is a possible D gene (5 bases). V was shortened by 6 bases and J by 6 bases, with 12 bases between the two germline ends. Germline loops: CDR1 DFQATT, CDR2 SNEGSKA (reference sequence). This CDR3 is 12 amino acids long.